This T cell receptor (beta chain) appears in the sequencing data of a study of cytomegalovirus exposure and HLA in healthy donors. 60 Vbeta and 13 Jbeta primers were used in PCR. Clones were sequenced by immunoSEQ multiplex PCR, and TCRdb holds only the in-frame ones, with some missing. Counted here are around 160,000 clones, about four fifths occurring once; the ten biggest clones make up approximately 8%. Study results and caveats: Analyses of presence/absence relied on an assumption of roughly uniform sequencing depth across donors. On later analysis, the bulk of CMV-associated TCR beta chains appeared to be HLA-restricted.

Note on this clone: Its antigen is undetermined.

The specimen sequenced was PBMCs. The receptor was isolated from a male donor in good health and CMV-seropositive.

CDR3 amino acids: CASSSHPGQGAETQYF. CDR3 nucleotides: TGTGCCAGCAGCTCCCACCCGGGACAGGGGGCAGAGACCCAGTACTTC. The chain uses TRBV7-2 and TRBJ2-5; 12 bases line up with TRBD1. The CDR3 length is 16 residues. Losses at the gene ends were 4 bases for V and 4 bases for J; bases not matched to a gene: 7. The germline gives CDR1 SGHTA, CDR2 FQGNSA.